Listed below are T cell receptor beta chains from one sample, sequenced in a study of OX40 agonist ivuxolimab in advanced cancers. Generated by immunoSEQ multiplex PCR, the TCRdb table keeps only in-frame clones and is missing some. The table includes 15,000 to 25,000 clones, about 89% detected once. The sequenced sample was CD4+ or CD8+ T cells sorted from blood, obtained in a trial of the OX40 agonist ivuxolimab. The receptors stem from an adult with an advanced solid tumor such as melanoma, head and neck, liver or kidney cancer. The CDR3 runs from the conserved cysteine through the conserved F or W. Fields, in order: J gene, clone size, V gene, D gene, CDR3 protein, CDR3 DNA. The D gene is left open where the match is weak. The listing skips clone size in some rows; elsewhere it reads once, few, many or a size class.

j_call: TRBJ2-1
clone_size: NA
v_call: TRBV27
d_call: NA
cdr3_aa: CASSLVASFNEQFF
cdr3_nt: TGTGCCAGCAGTTTAGTGGCTAGCTTTAATGAGCAGTTCTTC

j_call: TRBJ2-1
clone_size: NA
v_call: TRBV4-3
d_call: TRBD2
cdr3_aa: CASSQDRLALLDNEQFF
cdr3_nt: TGCGCCAGCAGCCAAGATCGACTAGCCCTGCTAGACAATGAGCAGTTCTTC

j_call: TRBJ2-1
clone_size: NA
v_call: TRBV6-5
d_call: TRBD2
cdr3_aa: CASSLAGGPNNEQFF
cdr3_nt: TGTGCCAGCAGCTTAGCGGGAGGGCCGAACAATGAGCAGTTCTTC

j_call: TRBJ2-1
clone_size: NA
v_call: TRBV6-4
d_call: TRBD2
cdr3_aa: CASRGEGSYNEQFF
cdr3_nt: TGTGCCAGCAGGGGGGAGGGCTCCTACAATGAGCAGTTCTTC

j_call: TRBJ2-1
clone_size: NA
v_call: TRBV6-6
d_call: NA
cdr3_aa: CASSYGNEQFF
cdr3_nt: TGTGCCAGCAGTTACGGGAATGAGCAGTTCTTC

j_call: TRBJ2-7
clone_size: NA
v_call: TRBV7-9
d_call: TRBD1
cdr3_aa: CASSSLTGTGFLEQYF
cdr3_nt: TGTGCCAGCAGCTCCCTAACCGGGACAGGCTTCTTAGAGCAGTACTTC

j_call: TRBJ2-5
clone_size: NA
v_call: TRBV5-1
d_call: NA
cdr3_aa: CASSFGETQYF
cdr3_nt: TGCGCCAGCAGCTTTGGAGAGACCCAGTACTTC

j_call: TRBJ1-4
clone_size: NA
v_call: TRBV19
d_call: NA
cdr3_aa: CASSMGATNEKLFF
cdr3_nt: TGTGCCAGTAGTATGGGTGCAACTAATGAAAAACTGTTTTTT

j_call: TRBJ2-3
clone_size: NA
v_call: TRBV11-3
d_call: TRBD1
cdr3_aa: CASSPTGDTQYF
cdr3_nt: TGTGCCAGCAGCCCGACAGGGGATACGCAGTATTTT

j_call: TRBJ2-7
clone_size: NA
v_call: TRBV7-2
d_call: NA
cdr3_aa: CASSLIGFYEQYF
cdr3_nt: TGTGCCAGCAGCTTAATCGGTTTCTACGAGCAGTACTTC

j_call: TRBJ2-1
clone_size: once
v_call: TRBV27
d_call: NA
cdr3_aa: CASSSNLYNEQFF
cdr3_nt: TGTGCCAGCAGTTCCAATCTCTACAATGAGCAGTTCTTC

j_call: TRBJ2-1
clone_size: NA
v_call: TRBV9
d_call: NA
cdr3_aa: CASSDTGTADNEQFF
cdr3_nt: TGTGCCAGCAGCGATACAGGGACCGCAGACAATGAGCAGTTCTTC

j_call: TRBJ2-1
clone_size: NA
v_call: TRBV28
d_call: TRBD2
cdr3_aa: CASSHLPGLAGETPIYNEQFF
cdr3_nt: TGTGCCAGCAGTCACCTTCCTGGACTAGCGGGAGAGACCCCCATCTACAATGAGCAGTTCTTC

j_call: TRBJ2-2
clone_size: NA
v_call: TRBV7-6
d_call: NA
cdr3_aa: CASSLGGAAHTGELFF
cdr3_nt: TGTGCCAGCAGCTTGGGGGGGGCGGCCCACACCGGGGAGCTGTTTTTT

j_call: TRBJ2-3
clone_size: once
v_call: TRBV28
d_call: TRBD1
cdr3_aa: CASSFDRGATDTQYF
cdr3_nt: TGTGCCAGCAGTTTTGACAGGGGGGCCACAGATACGCAGTATTTT

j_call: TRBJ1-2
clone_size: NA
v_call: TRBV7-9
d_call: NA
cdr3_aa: CASSLVGGNYGYTF
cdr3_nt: TGTGCCAGCAGCTTAGTGGGGGGGAACTATGGCTACACCTTC

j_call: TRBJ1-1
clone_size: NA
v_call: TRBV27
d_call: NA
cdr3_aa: CASSLGGEAFF
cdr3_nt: TGTGCCAGCAGTTTAGGGGGAGAAGCTTTCTTT

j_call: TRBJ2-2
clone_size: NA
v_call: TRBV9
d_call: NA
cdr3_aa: CASSPRVTGELFF
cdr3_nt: TGTGCCAGCAGCCCCAGGGTTACCGGGGAGCTGTTTTTT

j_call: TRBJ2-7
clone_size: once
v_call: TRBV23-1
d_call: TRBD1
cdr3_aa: CATKRGDRLSYEQYF
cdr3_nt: TGCGCCACCAAGAGGGGGGACAGGCTATCCTACGAGCAGTACTTC

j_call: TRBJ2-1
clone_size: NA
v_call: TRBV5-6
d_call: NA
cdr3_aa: CASSLPRGLEQFF
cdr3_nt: TGTGCCAGCAGCTTGCCCCGGGGCCTTGAGCAGTTCTTC

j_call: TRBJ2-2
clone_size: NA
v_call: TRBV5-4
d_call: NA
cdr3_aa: CASSAGTMNTGELFF
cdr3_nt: TGTGCCAGCAGCGCCGGGACAATGAACACCGGGGAGCTGTTTTTT

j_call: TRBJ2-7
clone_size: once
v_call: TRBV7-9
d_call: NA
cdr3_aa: CASSETGTLYEQYF
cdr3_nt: TGTGCCAGCAGCGAGACCGGGACACTTTACGAGCAGTACTTC

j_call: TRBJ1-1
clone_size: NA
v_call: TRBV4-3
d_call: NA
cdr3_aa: CASSQDSVSTEAFF
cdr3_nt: TGCGCCAGCAGCCAAGATTCAGTGAGCACTGAAGCTTTCTTT

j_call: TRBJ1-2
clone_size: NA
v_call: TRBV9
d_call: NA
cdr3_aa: CASSVGTDYGYTF
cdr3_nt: TGTGCCAGCAGCGTAGGCACAGACTATGGCTACACCTTC

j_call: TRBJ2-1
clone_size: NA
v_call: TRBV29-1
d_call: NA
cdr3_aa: CSVRVWDNEQFF
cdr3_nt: TGCAGCGTTCGTGTGTGGGACAATGAGCAGTTCTTC

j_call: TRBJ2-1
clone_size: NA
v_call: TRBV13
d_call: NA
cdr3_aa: CASSLAGPPLGEQFF
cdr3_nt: TGTGCCAGCAGCTTAGCTGGGCCCCCGTTGGGTGAGCAGTTCTTC

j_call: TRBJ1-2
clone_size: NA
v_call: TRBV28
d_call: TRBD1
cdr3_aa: CASSIMTGGYGYTF
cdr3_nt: TGTGCCAGCAGTATAATGACAGGGGGCTATGGCTACACCTTC

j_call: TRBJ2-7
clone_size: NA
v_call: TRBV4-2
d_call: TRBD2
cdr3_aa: CASSPRLAGPYEQYF
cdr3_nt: TGTGCCAGCAGCCCCAGACTAGCGGGGCCCTACGAGCAGTACTTC

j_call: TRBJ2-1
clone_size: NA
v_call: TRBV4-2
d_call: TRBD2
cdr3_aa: CASSQATSGSSYNEQFF
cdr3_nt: TGTGCCAGCAGCCAAGCGACTAGCGGGAGTTCCTACAATGAGCAGTTCTTC

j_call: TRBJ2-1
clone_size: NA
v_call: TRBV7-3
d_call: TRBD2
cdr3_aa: CASSQIAGGTYNEQFF
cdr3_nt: TGTGCCAGCAGCCAGATAGCGGGAGGGACCTACAATGAGCAGTTCTTC

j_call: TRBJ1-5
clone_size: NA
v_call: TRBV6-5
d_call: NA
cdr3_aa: CASSYKGGNQPQHF
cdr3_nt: TGTGCCAGCAGTTACAAGGGGGGCAATCAGCCCCAGCATTTT

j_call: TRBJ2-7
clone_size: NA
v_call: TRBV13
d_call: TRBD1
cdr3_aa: CASSIRTGPDEQYF
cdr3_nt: TGTGCCAGCAGCATACGGACAGGGCCTGACGAGCAGTACTTC

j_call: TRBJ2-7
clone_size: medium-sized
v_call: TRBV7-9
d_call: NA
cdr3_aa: CASSRITGGTVPYEQYF
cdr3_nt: TGTGCCAGCAGCCGTATAACGGGCGGGACAGTACCTTACGAGCAGTACTTC

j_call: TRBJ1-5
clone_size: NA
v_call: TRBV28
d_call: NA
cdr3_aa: CASSTQGLSQPQHF
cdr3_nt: TGTGCCAGCAGTACCCAGGGATTGAGTCAGCCCCAGCATTTT

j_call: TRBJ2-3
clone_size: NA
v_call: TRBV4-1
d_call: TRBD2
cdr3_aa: CASSQDSSGAFTDTQYF
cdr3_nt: TGCGCCAGCAGCCAAGATTCTAGCGGGGCCTTCACAGATACGCAGTATTTT

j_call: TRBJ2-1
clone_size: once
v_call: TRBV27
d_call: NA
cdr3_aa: CASSLGGSYNEQFF
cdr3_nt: TGTGCCAGCAGTTTAGGAGGGTCCTACAATGAGCAGTTCTTC

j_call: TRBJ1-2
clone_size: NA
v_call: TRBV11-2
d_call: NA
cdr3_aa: CASSLDGYGYTF
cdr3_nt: TGTGCCAGCAGCTTAGATGGGTATGGCTACACCTTC

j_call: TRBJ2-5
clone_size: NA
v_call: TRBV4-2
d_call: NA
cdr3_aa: CASSQAIAVGGETQYF
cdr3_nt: TGTGCCAGCAGCCAGGCTATAGCGGTGGGAGGAGAGACCCAGTACTTC

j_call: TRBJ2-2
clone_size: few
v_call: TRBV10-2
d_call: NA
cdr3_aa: CATMGGAPGELFF
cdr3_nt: TGCGCCACAATGGGCGGGGCCCCCGGGGAGCTGTTTTTT

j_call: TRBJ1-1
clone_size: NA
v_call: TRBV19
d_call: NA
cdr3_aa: CASSLSNTEAFF
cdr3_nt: TGTGCCAGTAGTCTTTCGAACACTGAAGCTTTCTTT

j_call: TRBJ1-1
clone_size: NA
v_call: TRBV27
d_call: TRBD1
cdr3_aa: CASRVGQVMGVGTEAFF
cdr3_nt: TGTGCCAGCAGAGTTGGACAGGTTATGGGGGTAGGCACTGAAGCTTTCTTT

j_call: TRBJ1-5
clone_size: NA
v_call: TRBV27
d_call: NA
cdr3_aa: CASSVGGNYQPQHF
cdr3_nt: TGTGCCAGCAGTGTAGGAGGGAATTATCAGCCCCAGCATTTT

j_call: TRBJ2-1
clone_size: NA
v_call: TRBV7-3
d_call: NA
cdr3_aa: CASSPLGGSWQFF
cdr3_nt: TGTGCCAGCAGCCCCCTCGGGGGTAGTTGGCAGTTCTTC

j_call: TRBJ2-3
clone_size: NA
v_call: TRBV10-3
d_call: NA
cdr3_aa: CAISESASTDTQYF
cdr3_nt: TGTGCCATCAGTGAGTCGGCCAGTACAGATACGCAGTATTTT

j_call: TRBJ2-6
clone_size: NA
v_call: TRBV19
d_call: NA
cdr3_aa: CASSINSGANVLTF
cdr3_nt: TGTGCCAGTAGTATTAACTCTGGGGCCAACGTCCTGACTTTC

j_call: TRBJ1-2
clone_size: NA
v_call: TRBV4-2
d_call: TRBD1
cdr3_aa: CASSQDRGGGYGYTF
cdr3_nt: TGTGCCAGCAGCCAAGACAGGGGGGGAGGCTATGGCTACACCTTC

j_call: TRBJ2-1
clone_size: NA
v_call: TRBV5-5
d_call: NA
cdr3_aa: CASSHGPESSYNEQFF
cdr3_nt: TGTGCCAGCAGCCATGGGCCAGAGAGCTCCTACAATGAGCAGTTCTTC

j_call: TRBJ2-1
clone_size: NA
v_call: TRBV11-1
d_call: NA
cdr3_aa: CASSFSYYNEQFF
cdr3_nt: TGTGCCAGCAGCTTCAGCTACTACAATGAGCAGTTCTTC

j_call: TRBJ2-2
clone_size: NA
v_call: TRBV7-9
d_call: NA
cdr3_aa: CASSLVGPDTGELFF
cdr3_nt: TGTGCCAGCAGCTTAGTGGGCCCGGACACCGGGGAGCTGTTTTTT

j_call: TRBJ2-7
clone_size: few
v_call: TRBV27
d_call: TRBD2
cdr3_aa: CASIPTSGSYEQYF
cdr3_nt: TGTGCCAGCATTCCGACTAGCGGGAGTTACGAGCAGTACTTC